The entry that follows covers one T cell receptor beta chain sequence. The target of this receptor is not known. No much larger clone exists at a distance of one base, and base qualities are not known. The High Capacity cDNA Reverse Transcription Kit was used to reverse transcribe all of the isolated RNA, meaning that expressed TCRB transcripts were what got sequenced. Naive, central memory and regulatory T cell samples underwent deep immunoSEQ sequencing, averaging roughly 3.3 million total reads per sample. Sorted cells were lysed in RLT buffer and RNA was extracted with DNase-treated RNeasy Micro or Mini kits, depending on cell number. Each cell subset was processed separately to prevent cross-contamination, with patient and healthy donor samples processed together. The immunoSEQ multiplex PCR was used to amplify TCRB sequences from cDNA, generating 87-bp fragments that spanned the CDR3 region. Amplicons were sequenced on the Illumina HiSeq platform. Per the original workflow: Synthetic template baselines were used to correct PCR bias computationally, reads within Hamming distance 2 were collapsed, and singletons that could not be merged were discarded. By aligning reads against IMGT, V, D and J genes, CDR3 length, and insertions or deletions at six rearrangement sites were assigned. Clonotype counts were normalized to sorted cell number within each subset before computing true diversity and Gini coefficients with the tcR R package. Repertoire sharing was quantified using the overlap coefficient calculated on TCRB nucleotide sequences. Out-of-frame TCRB sequences from naive cells were analyzed as a proxy for the pre-selection repertoire. The immuneACCESS repertoire file appears here via TCRdb, limited to in-frame rearrangements. These files lack a portion of the clones; in checked studies, under half of the deficit traces to unresolved V genes, and the cause of the others is not known. V and J calls and clone size are copied from that table; D and trimming were computed from the DNA. The sample table shows roughly 310,000 clones, and roughly 11% are seen once. 0.015% of the sample is taken by the ten largest.

Taken from the germline V gene, the CDR1 and CDR2 loops are KGHSH and LQKENI. From the cysteine up to the phenylalanine, the CDR3 has a length of 15 residues. The CDR3 DNA has 45 bases and is translated from base 1. Trimming accounts for 2 bases at V and 4 bases at J, while the number of junction bases matched to no gene is 5. This sample is drawn from a study of beta chain features in type 1 diabetes (dated by TCRdb to 2016 to 2018). With regard to the full study: Mean age, gender distribution, total cell number and subset yield did not differ between patients and healthy donors. Across all samples, approximately 98,000,000 sorted cells were examined, and cell number per subset correlated strongly with RNA yield. The study compared the TCRB repertoires of sorted circulating CD4+ T cell subsets in recently diagnosed type 1 diabetes patients with those in matched healthy donors. Naive and central memory subsets were obtained from all 28 donors, but regulatory and stem cell-like memory subsets were isolated from only 8 patients and roughly 8 healthy donors.

Each donor gave one peripheral blood draw, roughly 120 mL on average, collected into heparinised tubes. A BD FACSAria II was used to sort naive, central memory, regulatory and stem cell-like memory CD4+ T cells with a panel that included CD45RO, CCR7, CD25, CD127, CD95 and CD27. Purity was above 95% for every sorted population. Right away, PBMCs were isolated by Lymphoprep density gradient centrifugation and were stained directly, with no culture step. To minimize batch effects, samples were stained and sorted in pairs, one healthy donor with one patient per experiment. Paper-wide results and their limitations: Naive, central memory and regulatory TCRB repertoires appeared more similar among patients than among healthy donors. At VDJ recombination sites, patients with type 1 diabetes made fewer insertions and deleted more nucleotides, a pattern implying thymic rearrangement abnormalities. A moderate but significant shortening of TCRB CDR3 length was observed in type 1 diabetes patients in all four CD4+ subsets. Because cDNA was sequenced instead of genomic DNA, highly expressing activated cells could be over-represented, though the groups showed no difference in activation or CD3 levels. Because the HLA sub-analyses included only small numbers of individuals, any influence of HLA type on TCRB rearrangement was left unresolved. Shorter templates might have been favored by PCR, but patient and control samples were amplified and corrected together, so both groups would have been affected equally by any skew.

The rearranged segments are TRBV18 and TRBJ2-1; 7 central nucleotides agree with TRBD1. This receptor was taken from a woman between 25 and 40 years old in good health. Sequenced input: naive CD4+ T cells from blood. Reading the label with the study, this specimen's cell subset or site is: true naive CD4+ T cells. DNA sequence: TGTGCCAGCTCACCAGCAGAGGGGGCTTACAATGAGCAGTTCTTC. Its translation is CASSPAEGAYNEQFF.